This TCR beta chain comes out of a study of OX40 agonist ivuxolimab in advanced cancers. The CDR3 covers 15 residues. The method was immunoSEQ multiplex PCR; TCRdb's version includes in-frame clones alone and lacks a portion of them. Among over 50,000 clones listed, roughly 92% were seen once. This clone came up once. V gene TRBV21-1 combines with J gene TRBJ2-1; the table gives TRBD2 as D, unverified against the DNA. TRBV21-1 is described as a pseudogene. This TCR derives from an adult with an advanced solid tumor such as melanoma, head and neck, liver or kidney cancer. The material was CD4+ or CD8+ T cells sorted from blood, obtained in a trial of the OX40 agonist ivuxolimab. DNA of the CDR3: TGTGCCAGCAGCAAAGTCCCCGGGTTGCACAATGAGCAGTTCTTC. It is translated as CASSKVPGLHNEQFF.